The next 27 T cell receptor beta chains were all read from a single sample in a study of tumor-infiltrating lymphocytes in primary liver carcinoma. Joint extraction of RNA and DNA used about 17-31 mg of bulk tissue that was unsorted. From around 0.5 ug total RNA, TCR beta cDNA was generated with a primer in the constant region. Three rounds of nested multiplex PCR with slightly modified ARM-PCR produced TCR beta libraries. The two initial PCR rounds, around 10 cycles each, used TRBV1-TRBV30 forward and C-beta reverse primers. In TCRdb, the multiplex PCR reads were re-called with MiXCR into one record per CDR3 protein. The sample records about 29,000 distinct CDR3 sequences, about 82% being singletons. The source material was liver tumor tissue from sampling region 5. Subset specified: tumor region T5, tumor centre. Receptors were obtained from a man in his forties with primary liver carcinoma and hepatitis B virus infection.

The chain joins TRBV6-1 to TRBJ2-1; 10 nucleotides line up with TRBD1. V lost 8 bases to trimming and J lost 1 base; unmatched junction nucleotides: 2. The CDR3 length is 14 residues. Germline lookup yields CDR1 MNHNS and CDR2 SASEGT. The DNA of the CDR3 is TGTGCCAGCGGGGACAGGGGTTCCTACAATGAGCAGTTCTTC. Its translation is CASGDRGSYNEQFF.

The count of this clonotype is one. The junction and the germline gene differ at one end; a read error may be behind it. The genes are TRBV7-9 and TRBJ2-7, with 10 bases identical to TRBD2. CDR3 length: 15 amino acids. The germline V gene has CDR1 SEHNR and CDR2 FQNEAQ (reference sequence). Here the CDR3 reads CAGSSETSGYYGQYF. The CDR3, as DNA: TGTGCCGGCAGCTCGGAGACTAGCGGGTACTACGGGCAGTACTTC.

For this clonotype: No conserved phenylalanine or tryptophan is present at the end of the CDR3, so a read error is the likely explanation. The chain links TRBV6-2 or TRBV6-3 to TRBJ2-1; no clear D. There are 14 residues in the CDR3. Per the germline V gene, CDR1 is MNHEY and CDR2 is SVGEGT. CDR3 in DNA: TGTACCAGCAGTTATATGGCTGGTTACAATGAGCAGTTCTTA. This sequence encodes CTSSYMAGYNEQFL.

On this clonotype itself: At one end, the junction sequence differs from germline, possibly due to a read error. The chain joins TRBV11-2 to TRBJ2-7; 8 bases are a match to TRBD1. Germline V gives CDR1 SGHAT, CDR2 FQNNGV. The CDR3 is 16 residues long. The CDR3 nucleotides are TGTGCCTGCAGCTTCATGCAGGGGGCCATACATAGCGAGCAGTACTTC. The encoded protein is CACSFMQGAIHSEQYF.

Within the sample, this clonotype is medium-sized. In DNA, the CDR3 is TGTGCCAGCAGTTACCGAGACAGGGGCGATGAGCAGTTCTTC. Its translation is CASSYRDRGDEQFF. The chain employs TRBV6-5 and TRBJ2-1, with 8 nucleotides matching TRBD1. J gave up 8 bases and V 2 bases, and 5 bases lay outside the gene matches. The CDR3 runs to 14 residues. Looked up from germline, CDR1 is MNHEY and CDR2 is SVGAGI.

J is TRBJ2-1 and V is TRBV7-9; D may be TRBD1 or TRBD2 (6 bases each). Trimming pared 2 bases from V and 7 bases from J, leaving 21 bases between. The length of the CDR3 is 17 residues. CDR1 and CDR2 from the germline V gene are SEHNR and FQNEAQ (reference sequence). CDR3 nucleotides: TGTGCCAGCAGCTTACCCTATCGGGGGCCTAAAGCAAATGAGCAGTTCTTC. Protein sequence: CASSLPYRGPKANEQFF.

As concerns this clonotype: One end of the junction does not line up with germline, which may come from a read error. This sequence joins TRBV7-9 and TRBJ2-3; TRBD2 matches 11 bases. This CDR3 is built from 15 residues. Germline CDR1 is SEHNR and CDR2 is FQNEAQ (reference sequence). The CDR3 here is CASSLVTSGTDAQYF. CDR3 nucleotide sequence: TGTGCCAGCAGCTTGGTGACTAGCGGGACAGATGCGCAGTATTTT. Looking up the rest from reference TRBV7-9 and TRBJ2-3 gives the full variable domain: DTGVSQNPRHKITKRGQNVTFRCDPISEHNRLYWYRQTLGQGPEFLTYFQNEAQLEKSRLLSDRFSAERPKGSFSTLEIQRTEQGDSAMYLCASSLVTSGTDAQYFGPGTRLTVL.

Notes on this clonotype: Being one base from a much bigger clone, this may be a read error. Given the absence of the conserved phenylalanine or tryptophan at the CDR3 end, a read error is likely. The chain uses TRBV29-1 and TRBJ2-7, with 10 bases lining up with TRBD2. Per the germline V gene, CDR1 is SQVTM and CDR2 is ANQGSEA. The CDR3 has 14 residues. The CDR3 DNA reads TGCAACGTTGAAGACCTAGCGGGAGTCTCCGAGCAGTACTAC. Translated: CNVEDLAGVSEQYY.

The CDR3 DNA sequence: TGTGCCATCAGGGGACAGGGTGGGCCCACTGAAGCTTTCTTT. Amino acid sequence: CAIRGQGGPTEAFF. The chain has TRBV10-3 and TRBJ1-1, with 9 nucleotides matching TRBD1. Trimming at V came to 6 bases and at J to 4 bases, leaving 6 bases not matched to a gene. From germline, CDR1 is ENHRY and CDR2 SYGVKD. This CDR3 is built from 14 residues.

Written as DNA, the CDR3 is TGCAGCGTCGGGTTGGGGACTAGCGTTTCCGGTGAGCAGTTCTTC. Encoded protein: CSVGLGTSVSGEQFF. This rearrangement joins TRBV29-1 to TRBJ2-1; 10 nucleotides line up with TRBD2. Germline lookup yields CDR1 SQVTM and CDR2 ANQGSEA. Unmatched junction bases numbered 14, after V lost 6 bases and J lost 9 bases. The CDR3 runs 15 residues.

Note on this clonotype: The CDR3 does not end in the conserved phenylalanine or tryptophan, so this is likely a read error. The CDR3, as DNA: TGCGCCAGCAGCCTTTTACAGGGGAACACTGAAGCTTTCTTA. Translated: CASSLLQGNTEAFL. The rearrangement uses TRBV11-2 and TRBJ1-1, with D perhaps matching TRBD1 (6 bases). The CDR3 runs to 14 residues. From germline, CDR1 is SGHAT and CDR2 FQNNGV.

This clonotype was seen a single time. A read error may account for a junction end that differs from germline. CDR3 nucleotide sequence: TGCAGACCATGGTCGTACAATGAGCAATTCTTC. Protein sequence: CRPWSYNEQFF. V gene TRBV29-1 combines with J gene TRBJ2-1; D unresolved. Germline CDR1 is SQVTM and CDR2 is ANQGSEA. The CDR3 is made up of 11 amino acids.

This clonotype showed up many times. This rearrangement joins TRBV5-5 to TRBJ2-3; no definite D call. The CDR3 loop spans 16 amino acids. V lost 3 bases, J lost 0 bases, and 14 bases lay in between. Germline assignment: CDR1 SGHKS and CDR2 YYEKEE (reference sequence). CDR3 residues: CASSSPDGSSTDTQYF. The CDR3, as DNA: TGTGCCAGCAGCTCCCCTGACGGGTCGAGCACAGATACGCAGTATTTT. Combining the CDR3 with reference TRBV5-5 and TRBJ2-3 gives the whole variable domain DAGVTQSPTHLIKTRGQQVTLRCSPISGHKSVSWYQQVLGQGPQFIFQYYEKEERGRGNFPDRFSARQFPNYSSELNVNALLLGDSALYLCASSSPDGSSTDTQYFGPGTRLTVL.

This clonotype has a count of ten or more. The chain recombines TRBV6-5 with TRBJ2-2; no clear D. Trimming took off 2 bases at V and 6 bases at J, with 7 bases between the two ends. This CDR3 contains 13 residues. Germline assignment: CDR1 MNHEY and CDR2 SVGAGI. CDR3 coding DNA: TGTGCCAGCAGTTACCTAGTCCCCGGGGAGCTGTTTTTT. Its translation: CASSYLVPGELFF.

Regarding this clonotype: Because it lacks the conserved phenylalanine or tryptophan at the end, this CDR3 is likely a read error. Written as DNA, the CDR3 is TGTGCCAGCAGTGTATTACAGGGGAGCGCAGATAGGCAGTATTCT. Amino acids: CASSVLQGSADRQYS. The V call is TRBV11-2, the J call TRBJ2-3; 7 nucleotides match TRBD1. CDR1 is SGHAT and CDR2 is FQNNGV in the germline V gene. The length of the CDR3 is 15 residues.

This rearrangement joins TRBV12-3 or TRBV12-4 to TRBJ1-2; 9 bases are shared with TRBD1. The CDR3 sequence is 14 residues long. Trimming took 9 bases from V and 4 from J; bases not matched to a gene: 9. The CDR3 spells CARGLGTGPYGYTF. In DNA, the CDR3 is TGTGCCAGAGGTCTCGGGACAGGGCCCTATGGCTACACCTTC.

This clonotype was picked up many times. V is TRBV6-2 or TRBV6-3 and J is TRBJ2-3, with D possibly TRBD2 on 7 matching bases. Germline V gene data show CDR1 as MNHEY and CDR2 as SVGEGT. This CDR3 has 15 residues. With 0 bases removed from V and 8 bases from J, the gap between germline ends came to 15 bases. CDR3 loop: CASSYSASGGGTQYF. The CDR3 bases are TGTGCCAGCAGTTACTCGGCTAGCGGAGGGGGTACGCAGTATTTT.

Note on this clonotype: The CDR3 does not close with the conserved phenylalanine or tryptophan, likely indicating a read error. The rearrangement joins TRBV10-3 to TRBJ2-1; 8 nucleotides align to TRBD1. The CDR3 has 16 residues. From germline, CDR1 is ENHRY and CDR2 SYGVKD. The CDR3 DNA follows: TGTGCCATCAGTTCCTTCGGGACAGGCCCCTACGATGAGCAGTTCCTC. This translates into CAISSFGTGPYDEQFL.

As regards this clonotype: Germline and junction disagree at one end, which may indicate a read error. The V call is TRBV15, the J call TRBJ2-5, with TRBD1 identical over 10 bases. Germline-derived CDR1 and CDR2 are LNHNV and YYDKDF (reference sequence). The CDR3 contains 15 residues. CDR3 bases: TGTGCCGCCAGCAGCTGGACAGGGGGTGAAGAAACCCAGTACTTC. Residues: CAASSWTGGEETQYF. Drawing the rest from reference TRBV15 and TRBJ2-5, the complete variable domain is DAMVIQNPRYQVTQFGKPVTLSCSQTLNHNVMYWYQQKSSQAPKLLFHYYDKDFNNEADTPDNFQSRRPNTSFCFLDIRSPGLGDTAMYLCAASSWTGGEETQYFGPGTRLLVL.

With regard to this clonotype: A much bigger clone sits one base away, suggesting this may be a read error. The V and J genes are TRBV25-1 and TRBJ2-1, with D possibly matching TRBD2 (6 bases). The CDR3 length is 15 residues. CDR1 and CDR2 (germline): MGHDK, SYGVNS. Trimming removed 4 bases at V and 9 bases at J, with 19 bases between. The CDR3 protein is CASSGDGSRSSEQFF. In DNA, the CDR3 is TGTGCCAGCAGTGGGGACGGGAGTAGGTCCAGTGAGCAGTTCTTC.

Turning to this clonotype: Since no conserved phenylalanine or tryptophan closes the CDR3, a read error is the likely cause. The chain couples TRBV11-2 to TRBJ2-1; 7 nucleotides agree with TRBD2. The CDR3 length is 16 residues. Germline lookup yields CDR1 SGHAT and CDR2 FQNNGV. This chain's CDR3 is CASSIDLLAVMNEQFL. The DNA of the CDR3 is TGTGCCAGCAGCATAGATCTCCTAGCGGTAATGAATGAGCAGTTCCTC.

Comments on this clonotype: A much larger clone sits a single nucleotide away, making a read error possible. CDR3 sequence: CATSRGAGGNEQFF. The CDR3, as DNA: TGTGCCACCAGCAGAGGAGCGGGAGGCAATGAGCAGTTCTTC. J is TRBJ2-1 and V is TRBV15; 9 positions match TRBD2. V gave up 1 base and J gave up 6 bases; unmatched junction bases: 1. There are 14 residues in the CDR3. Germline V lookup: CDR1 LNHNV, CDR2 YYDKDF (reference sequence).

About this clonotype itself: The junction departs from the called germline gene at one end, perhaps through a read error. The J gene is TRBJ2-3, the V gene TRBV6-1; tentatively, D is TRBD2 (6 bases). This CDR3 is 13 amino acids long. Germline V CDR1 and CDR2: MNHNS, SASEGT. The CDR3 DNA sequence: TGTGCCAGCAGTAAAGCCCCGGGAGATACTCAGTATTTT. Protein product: CASSKAPGDTQYF.

The chain combines TRBV6-2 or TRBV6-3 with TRBJ2-5; 8 bases agree with TRBD2. With V trimmed by 6 bases and J by 9 bases, 12 bases remained unmatched. Per germline, CDR1 MNHEY and CDR2 SVGEGT. This CDR3 has 14 amino acids. For the CDR3, the DNA is TGTGCCAGCAGCCAAAGCGGGAGTTCGAAGCCCCAGTACTTC. Translation gives CASSQSGSSKPQYF.

With respect to this clonotype: The CDR3 does not end in the conserved phenylalanine or tryptophan, so this is likely a read error. The chain couples TRBV6-6 to TRBJ2-7; TRBD2 matches at 7 bases. J gave up 4 bases and V 0 bases, and 12 bases lay outside the gene matches. CDR3 length: 17 amino acids. Germline V gene lookup returns CDR1 MNHNY and CDR2 SVGAGI (reference sequence). In DNA, the CDR3 is TGTGCCAGCAGTTACTCGGTTGTGCGCGGGAGTGCATACGAGCAGTACTCC. Translating gives CASSYSVVRGSAYEQYS.

Regarding this clonotype: Compared with germline, one end of the junction differs, possibly owing to a read error. The rearrangement joins TRBV5-6 to TRBJ1-5; TRBD1 might be the D (5 bases). This CDR3 region has 16 residues. The germline gives CDR1 SGHDT, CDR2 YYEEEE. In DNA form, the CDR3 reads TGTGCCAGCAGAGTGGGGGGAGTTTATAGCAATCAACCCCGGCATTTT. Amino acid sequence: CASRVGGVYSNQPRHF.

The chain joins TRBV7-2 to TRBJ2-1, with 9 bases that match TRBD1. Per germline, CDR1 SGHTA and CDR2 FQGNSA. The CDR3 consists of 14 residues. J gave up 8 bases and V 5 bases, and 7 bases lay outside the gene matches. The CDR3 is CASSPWTGVDEQFF. In DNA form, the CDR3 reads TGTGCCAGCAGCCCATGGACAGGGGTCGATGAGCAGTTCTTC.